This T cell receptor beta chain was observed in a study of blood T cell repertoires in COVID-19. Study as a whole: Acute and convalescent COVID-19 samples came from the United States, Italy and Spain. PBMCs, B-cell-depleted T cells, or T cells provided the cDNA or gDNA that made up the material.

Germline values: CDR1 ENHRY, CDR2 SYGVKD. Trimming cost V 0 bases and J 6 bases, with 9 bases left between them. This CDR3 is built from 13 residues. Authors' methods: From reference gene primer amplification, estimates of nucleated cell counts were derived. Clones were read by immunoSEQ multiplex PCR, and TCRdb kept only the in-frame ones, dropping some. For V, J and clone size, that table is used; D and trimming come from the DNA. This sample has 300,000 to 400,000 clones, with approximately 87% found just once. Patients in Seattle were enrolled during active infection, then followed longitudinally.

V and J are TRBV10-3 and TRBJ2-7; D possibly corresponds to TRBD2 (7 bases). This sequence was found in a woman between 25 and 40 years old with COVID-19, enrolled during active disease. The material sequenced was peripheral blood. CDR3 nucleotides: TGTGCCATCAGTGAGTCGGGAGGGGGCGAGCAGTACTTC. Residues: CAISESGGGEQYF.